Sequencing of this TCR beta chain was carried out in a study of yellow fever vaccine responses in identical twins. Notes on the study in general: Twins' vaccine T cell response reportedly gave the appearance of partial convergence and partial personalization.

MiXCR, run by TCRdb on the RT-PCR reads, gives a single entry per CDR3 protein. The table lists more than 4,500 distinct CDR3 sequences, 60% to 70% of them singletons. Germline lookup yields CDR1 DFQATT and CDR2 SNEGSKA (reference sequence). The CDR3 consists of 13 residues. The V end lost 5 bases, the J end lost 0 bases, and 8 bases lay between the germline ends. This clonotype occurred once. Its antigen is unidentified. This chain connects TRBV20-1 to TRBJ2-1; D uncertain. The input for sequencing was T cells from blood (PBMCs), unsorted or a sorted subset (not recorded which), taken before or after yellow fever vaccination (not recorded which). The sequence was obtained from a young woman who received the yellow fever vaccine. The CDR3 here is CSAHSYSYNEQFF. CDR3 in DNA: TGCAGTGCTCACAGCTACTCCTACAATGAGCAGTTCTTC.